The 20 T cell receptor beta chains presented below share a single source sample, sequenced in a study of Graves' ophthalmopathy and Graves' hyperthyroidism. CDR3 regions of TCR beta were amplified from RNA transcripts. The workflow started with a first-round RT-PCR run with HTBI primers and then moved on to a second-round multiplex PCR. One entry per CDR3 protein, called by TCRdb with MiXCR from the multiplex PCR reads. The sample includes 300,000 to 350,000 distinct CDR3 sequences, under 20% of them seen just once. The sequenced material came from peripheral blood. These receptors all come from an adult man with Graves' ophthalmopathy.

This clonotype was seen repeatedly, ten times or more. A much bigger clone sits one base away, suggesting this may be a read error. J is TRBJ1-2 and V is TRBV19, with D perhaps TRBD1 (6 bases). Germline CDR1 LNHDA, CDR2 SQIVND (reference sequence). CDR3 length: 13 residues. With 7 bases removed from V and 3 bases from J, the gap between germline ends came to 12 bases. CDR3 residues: CASTRGADYGYTF. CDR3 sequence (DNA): TGTGCCAGTACGCGGGGGGCTGACTATGGCTACACCTTC.

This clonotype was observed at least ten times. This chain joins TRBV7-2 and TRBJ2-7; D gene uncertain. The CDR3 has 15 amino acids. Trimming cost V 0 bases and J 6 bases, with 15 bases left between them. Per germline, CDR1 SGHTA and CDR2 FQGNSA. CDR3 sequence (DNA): TGTGCCAGCAGCTTAGCTGCCGCTCTCCGTGGCGAGCAGTACTTC. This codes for CASSLAAALRGEQYF. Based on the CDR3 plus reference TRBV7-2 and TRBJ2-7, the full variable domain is GAGVSQSPSNKVTEKGKDVELRCDPISGHTALYWYRQSLGQGLEFLIYFQGNSAPDKSGLPSDRFSAERTGGSVSTLTIQRTQQEDSAVYLCASSLAAALRGEQYFGPGTRLTVT.

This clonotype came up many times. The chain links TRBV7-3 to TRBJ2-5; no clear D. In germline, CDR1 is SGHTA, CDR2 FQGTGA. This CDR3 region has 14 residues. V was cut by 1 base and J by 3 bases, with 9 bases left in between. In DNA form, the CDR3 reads TGTGCCAGCAGCTTAATCGGCCCAGAAGAGACCCAGTACTTC. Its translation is CASSLIGPEETQYF.

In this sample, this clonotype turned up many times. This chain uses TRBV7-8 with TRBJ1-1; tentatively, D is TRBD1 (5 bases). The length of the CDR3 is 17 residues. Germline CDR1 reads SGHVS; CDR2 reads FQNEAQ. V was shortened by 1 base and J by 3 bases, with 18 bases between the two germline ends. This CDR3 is CASSLEGASGAYTEAFF. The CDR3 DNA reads TGTGCCAGCAGCTTAGAAGGCGCCTCCGGGGCTTACACTGAAGCTTTCTTT.

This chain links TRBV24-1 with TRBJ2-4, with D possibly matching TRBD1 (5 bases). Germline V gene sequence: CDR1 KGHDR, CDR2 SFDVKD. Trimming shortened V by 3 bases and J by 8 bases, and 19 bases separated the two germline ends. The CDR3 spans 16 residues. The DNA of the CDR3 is TGTGCCACCAGTGATGGCGCAAGGGGCTTCGGCGACATTCAGTACTTC. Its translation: CATSDGARGFGDIQYF.

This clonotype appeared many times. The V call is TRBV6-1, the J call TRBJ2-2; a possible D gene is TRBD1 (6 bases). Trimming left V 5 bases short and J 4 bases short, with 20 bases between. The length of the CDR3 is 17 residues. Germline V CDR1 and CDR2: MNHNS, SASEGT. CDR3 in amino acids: CASSPEPGPGATGELFF. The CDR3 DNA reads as TGTGCCAGCAGTCCCGAACCGGGACCAGGGGCCACCGGGGAGCTGTTTTTT.

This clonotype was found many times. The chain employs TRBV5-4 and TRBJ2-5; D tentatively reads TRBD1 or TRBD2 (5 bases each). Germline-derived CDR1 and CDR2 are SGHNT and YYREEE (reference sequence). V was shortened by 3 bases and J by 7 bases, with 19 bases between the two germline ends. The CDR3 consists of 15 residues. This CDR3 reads CASSSEGTAKGTQYF. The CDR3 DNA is TGTGCCAGCAGCTCGGAAGGGACGGCAAAGGGGACCCAGTACTTC.

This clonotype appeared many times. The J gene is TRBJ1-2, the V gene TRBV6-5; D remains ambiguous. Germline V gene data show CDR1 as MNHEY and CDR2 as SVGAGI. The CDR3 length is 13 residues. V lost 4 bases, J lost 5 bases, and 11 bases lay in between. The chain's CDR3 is CASSFLGAYGYTF. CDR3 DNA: TGTGCCAGCAGTTTCCTGGGAGCATATGGCTACACCTTC.

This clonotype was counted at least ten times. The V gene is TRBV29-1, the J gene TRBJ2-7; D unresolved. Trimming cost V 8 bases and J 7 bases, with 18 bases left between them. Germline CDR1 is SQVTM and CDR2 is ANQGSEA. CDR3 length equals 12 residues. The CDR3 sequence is CSYAAQSVEQYF. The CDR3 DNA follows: TGCAGCTACGCGGCCCAGAGTGTAGAGCAGTACTTC.

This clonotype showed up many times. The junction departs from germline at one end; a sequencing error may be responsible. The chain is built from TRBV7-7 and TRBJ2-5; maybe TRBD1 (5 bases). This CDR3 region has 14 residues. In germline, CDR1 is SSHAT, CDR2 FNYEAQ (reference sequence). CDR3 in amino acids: CASSHSGIRETQYF. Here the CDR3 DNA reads TGTGCTAGCAGCCATTCAGGGATACGTGAGACCCAGTACTTC.

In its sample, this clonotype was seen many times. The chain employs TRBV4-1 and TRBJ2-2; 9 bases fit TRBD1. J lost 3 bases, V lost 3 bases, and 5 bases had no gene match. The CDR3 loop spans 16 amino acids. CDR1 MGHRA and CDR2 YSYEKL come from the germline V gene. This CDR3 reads CASSQPGTGHTGELFF. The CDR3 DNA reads TGCGCCAGCAGCCAGCCCGGGACAGGGCACACCGGGGAGCTGTTTTTT.

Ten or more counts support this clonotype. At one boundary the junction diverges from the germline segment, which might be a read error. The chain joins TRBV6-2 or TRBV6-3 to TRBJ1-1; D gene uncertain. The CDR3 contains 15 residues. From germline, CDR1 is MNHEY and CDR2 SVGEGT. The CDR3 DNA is TGTGCCAGCAGTGATCTGGGATTACGGAACACTAAAGCTTTCTTT. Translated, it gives CASSDLGLRNTKAFF.

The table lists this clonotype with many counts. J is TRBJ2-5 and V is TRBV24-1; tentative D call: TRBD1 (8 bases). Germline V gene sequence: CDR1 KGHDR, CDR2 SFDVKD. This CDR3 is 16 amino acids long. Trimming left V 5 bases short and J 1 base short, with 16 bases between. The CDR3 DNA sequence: TGTGCCACCAGTGCACAGAACAGGGGGGGCCAAGAGACCCAGTACTTC. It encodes CATSAQNRGGQETQYF.

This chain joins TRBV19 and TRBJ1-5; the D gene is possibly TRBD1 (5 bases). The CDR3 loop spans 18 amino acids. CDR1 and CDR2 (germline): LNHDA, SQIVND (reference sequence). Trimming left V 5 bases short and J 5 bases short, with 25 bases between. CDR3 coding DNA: TGTGCCAGTAGTTTCCTATTTTCGGGCAGGGCGAAGCATCAGCCCCAGCATTTT. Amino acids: CASSFLFSGRAKHQPQHF.

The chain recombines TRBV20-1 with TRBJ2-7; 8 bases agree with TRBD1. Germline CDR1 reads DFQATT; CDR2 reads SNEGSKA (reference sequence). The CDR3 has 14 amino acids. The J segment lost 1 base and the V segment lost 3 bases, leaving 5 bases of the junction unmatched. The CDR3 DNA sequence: TGCAGTGCTAGCGGACAGGGCATATCCTACGAGCAGTACTTC. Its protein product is CSASGQGISYEQYF.

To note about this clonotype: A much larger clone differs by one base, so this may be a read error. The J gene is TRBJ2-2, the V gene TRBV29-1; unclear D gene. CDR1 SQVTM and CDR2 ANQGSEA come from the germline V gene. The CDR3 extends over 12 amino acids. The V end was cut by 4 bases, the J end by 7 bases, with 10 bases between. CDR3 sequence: CSVVAPGGELFF. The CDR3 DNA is TGCAGCGTTGTGGCCCCGGGCGGGGAGCTGTTTTTT.

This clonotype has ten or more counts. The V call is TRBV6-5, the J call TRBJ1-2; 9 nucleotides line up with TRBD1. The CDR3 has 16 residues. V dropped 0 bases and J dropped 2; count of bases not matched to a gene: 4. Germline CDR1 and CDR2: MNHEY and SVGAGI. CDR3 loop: CASSYSGTGSNYGYTF. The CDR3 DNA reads TGTGCCAGCAGTTACTCGGGGACAGGGTCCAACTATGGCTACACCTTC.

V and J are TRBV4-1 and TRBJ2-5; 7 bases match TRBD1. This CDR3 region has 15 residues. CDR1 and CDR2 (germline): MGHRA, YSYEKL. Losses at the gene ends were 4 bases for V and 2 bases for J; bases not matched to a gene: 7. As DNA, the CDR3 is TGCGCCAGCAGCCGAACAACGGGACAGCAAGAGACCCAGTACTTC. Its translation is CASSRTTGQQETQYF.

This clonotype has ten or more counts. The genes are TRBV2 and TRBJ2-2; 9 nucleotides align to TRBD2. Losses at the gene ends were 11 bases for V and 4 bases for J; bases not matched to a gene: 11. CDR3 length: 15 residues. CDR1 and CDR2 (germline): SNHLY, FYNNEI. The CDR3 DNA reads TGTGCCCCCGACGGGTTAGCGGGGGCCACCGGGGAGCTGTTTTTT. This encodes CAPDGLAGATGELFF.

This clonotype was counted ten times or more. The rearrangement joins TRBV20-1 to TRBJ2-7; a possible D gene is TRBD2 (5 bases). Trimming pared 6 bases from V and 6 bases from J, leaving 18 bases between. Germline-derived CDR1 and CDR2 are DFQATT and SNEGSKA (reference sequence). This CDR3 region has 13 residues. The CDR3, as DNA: TGCAGTGCACCCCGGGGAACCTCCGGCGAGCAGTACTTC. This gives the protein CSAPRGTSGEQYF.